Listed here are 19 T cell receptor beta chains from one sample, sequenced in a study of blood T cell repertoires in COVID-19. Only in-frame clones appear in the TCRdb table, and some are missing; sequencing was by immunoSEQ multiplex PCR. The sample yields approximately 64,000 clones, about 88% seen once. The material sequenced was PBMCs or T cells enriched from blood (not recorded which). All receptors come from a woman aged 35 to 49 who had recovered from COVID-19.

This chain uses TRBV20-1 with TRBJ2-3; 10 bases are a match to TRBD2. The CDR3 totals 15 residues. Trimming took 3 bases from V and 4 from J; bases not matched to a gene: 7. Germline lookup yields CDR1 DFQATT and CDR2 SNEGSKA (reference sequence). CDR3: CSASPLAGAPDTQYF. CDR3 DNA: TGCAGTGCTAGTCCGCTAGCGGGGGCCCCAGATACGCAGTATTTT.

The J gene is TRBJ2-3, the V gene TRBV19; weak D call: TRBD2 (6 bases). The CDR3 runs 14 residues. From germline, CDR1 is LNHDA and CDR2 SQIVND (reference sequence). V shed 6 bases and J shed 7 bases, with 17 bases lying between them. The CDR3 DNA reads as TGTGCCAGTAGCCACCCGGGACTTCCCAATACGCAGTATTTT. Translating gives CASSHPGLPNTQYF.

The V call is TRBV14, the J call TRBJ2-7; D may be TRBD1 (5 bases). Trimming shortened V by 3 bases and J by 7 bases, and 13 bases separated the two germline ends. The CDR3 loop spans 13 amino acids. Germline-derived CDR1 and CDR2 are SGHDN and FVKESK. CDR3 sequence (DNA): TGTGCCAGCAGCCAGACACCTACAGGAGAGCAGTACTTC. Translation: CASSQTPTGEQYF.

CDR3 sequence (DNA): TGCGCCAGCAGCTATCGACTAGCGGGGGAAGGCACAGATACGCAGTATTTT. Residues: CASSYRLAGEGTDTQYF. This chain links TRBV5-1 with TRBJ2-3; TRBD2 aligns across 12 bases. CDR3 length: 17 amino acids. Germline assignment: CDR1 SGHRS and CDR2 YFSETQ. J lost 1 base, V lost 3 bases, and 6 bases had no gene match.

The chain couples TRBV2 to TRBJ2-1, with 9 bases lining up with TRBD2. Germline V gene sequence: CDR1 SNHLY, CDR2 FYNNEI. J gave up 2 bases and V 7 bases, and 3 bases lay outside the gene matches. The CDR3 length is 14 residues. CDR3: CASTRGGTYNEQFF. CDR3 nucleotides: TGTGCCAGCACGCGGGGGGGCACCTACAATGAGCAGTTCTTC.

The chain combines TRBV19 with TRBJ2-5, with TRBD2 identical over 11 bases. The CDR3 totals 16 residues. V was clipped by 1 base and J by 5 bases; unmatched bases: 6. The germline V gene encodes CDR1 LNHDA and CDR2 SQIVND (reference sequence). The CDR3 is CASSIGIAGGRETQYF. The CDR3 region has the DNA TGTGCCAGTAGTATAGGAATAGCGGGGGGGCGGGAGACCCAGTACTTC.

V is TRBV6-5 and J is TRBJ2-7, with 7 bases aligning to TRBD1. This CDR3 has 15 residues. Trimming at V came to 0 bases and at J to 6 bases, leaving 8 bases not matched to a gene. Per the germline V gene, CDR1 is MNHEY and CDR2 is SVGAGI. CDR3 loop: CASSYSKGTAGEQYF. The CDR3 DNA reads TGTGCCAGCAGTTACTCGAAGGGGACAGCTGGCGAGCAGTACTTC.

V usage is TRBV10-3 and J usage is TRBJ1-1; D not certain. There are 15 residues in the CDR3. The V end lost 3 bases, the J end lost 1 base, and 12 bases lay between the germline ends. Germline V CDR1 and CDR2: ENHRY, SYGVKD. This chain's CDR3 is CAISDIVSGNTEAFF. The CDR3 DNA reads TGTGCCATCAGTGACATCGTTAGTGGGAACACTGAAGCTTTCTTT.

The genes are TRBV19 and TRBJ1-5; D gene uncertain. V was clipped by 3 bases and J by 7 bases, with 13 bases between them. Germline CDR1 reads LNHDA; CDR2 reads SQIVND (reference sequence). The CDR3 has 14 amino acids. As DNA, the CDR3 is TGTGCCAGTAGTATTAGATTGGGCGACCAGCCCCAGCATTTT. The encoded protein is CASSIRLGDQPQHF. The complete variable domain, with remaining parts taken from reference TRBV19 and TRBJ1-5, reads DGGITQSPKYLFRKEGQNVTLSCEQNLNHDAMYWYRQDPGQGLRLIYYSQIVNDFQKGDIAEGYSVSREKKESFPLTVTSAQKNPTAFYLCASSIRLGDQPQHFGDGTRLSIL.

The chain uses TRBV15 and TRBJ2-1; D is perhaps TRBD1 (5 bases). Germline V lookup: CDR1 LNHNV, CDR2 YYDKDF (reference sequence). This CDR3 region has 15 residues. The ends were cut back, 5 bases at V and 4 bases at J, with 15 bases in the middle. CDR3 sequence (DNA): TGTGCCACCAGCGCAGACAGTATGGGATACAATGAGCAGTTCTTC. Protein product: CATSADSMGYNEQFF.

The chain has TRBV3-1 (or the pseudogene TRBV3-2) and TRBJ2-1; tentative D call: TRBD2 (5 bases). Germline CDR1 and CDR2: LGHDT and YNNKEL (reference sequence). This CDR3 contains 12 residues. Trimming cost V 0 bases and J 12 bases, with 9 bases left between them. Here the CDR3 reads CASSQDAGAQFF. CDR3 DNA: TGTGCCAGCAGCCAAGACGCGGGTGCGCAGTTCTTC.

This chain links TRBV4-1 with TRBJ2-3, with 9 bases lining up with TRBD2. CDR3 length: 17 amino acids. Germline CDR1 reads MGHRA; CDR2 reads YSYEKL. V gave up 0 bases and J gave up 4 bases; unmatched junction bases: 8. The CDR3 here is CASSQEGSGGGADTQYF. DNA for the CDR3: TGCGCCAGCAGCCAAGAAGGATCGGGCGGGGGGGCAGATACGCAGTATTTT.

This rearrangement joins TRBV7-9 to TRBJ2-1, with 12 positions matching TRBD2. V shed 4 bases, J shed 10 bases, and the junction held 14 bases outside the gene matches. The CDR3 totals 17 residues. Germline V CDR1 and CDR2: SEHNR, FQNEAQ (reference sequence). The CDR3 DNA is TGTGCCAGCAGCTCCCCTAATCCTAGCGGGGGGGCAGGAGAGCAGTTCTTC. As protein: CASSSPNPSGGAGEQFF.

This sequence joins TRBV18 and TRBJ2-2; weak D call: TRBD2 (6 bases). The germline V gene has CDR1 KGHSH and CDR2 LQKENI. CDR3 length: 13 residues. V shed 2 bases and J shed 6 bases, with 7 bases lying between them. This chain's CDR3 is CASSPTGAGELFF. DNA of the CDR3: TGTGCCAGCTCACCAACGGGGGCCGGGGAGCTGTTTTTT.

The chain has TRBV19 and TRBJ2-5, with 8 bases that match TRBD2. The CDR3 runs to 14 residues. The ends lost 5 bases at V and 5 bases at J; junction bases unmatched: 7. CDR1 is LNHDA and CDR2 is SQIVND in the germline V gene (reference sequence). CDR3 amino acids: CASSGGGGRETQYF. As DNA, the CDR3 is TGTGCCAGTAGTGGCGGCGGGGGGCGCGAGACCCAGTACTTC.

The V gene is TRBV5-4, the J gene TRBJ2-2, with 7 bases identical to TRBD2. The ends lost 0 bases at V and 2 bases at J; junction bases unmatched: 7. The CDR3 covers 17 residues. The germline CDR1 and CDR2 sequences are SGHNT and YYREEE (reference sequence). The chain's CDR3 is CASSLGTGRGNTGELFF. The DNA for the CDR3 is TGTGCCAGCAGCTTGGGGACGGGGAGGGGTAACACCGGGGAGCTGTTTTTT.

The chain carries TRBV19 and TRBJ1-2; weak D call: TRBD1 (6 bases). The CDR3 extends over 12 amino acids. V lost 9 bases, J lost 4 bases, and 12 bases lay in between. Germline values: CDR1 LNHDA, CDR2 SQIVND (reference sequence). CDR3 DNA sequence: TGTGCCAGCCAAAGGACAGTCTATGGCTACACCTTC. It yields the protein CASQRTVYGYTF.

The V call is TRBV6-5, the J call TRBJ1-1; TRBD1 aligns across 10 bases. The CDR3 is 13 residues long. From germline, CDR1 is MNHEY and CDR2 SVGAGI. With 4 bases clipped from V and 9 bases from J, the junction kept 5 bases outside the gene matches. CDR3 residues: CASSFPGQGKAFF. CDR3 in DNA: TGTGCCAGCAGTTTTCCGGGACAGGGGAAAGCTTTCTTT.

Here the CDR3 reads CASSLNRGFIEQYF. The CDR3 bases are TGTGCCAGCAGCTTGAACAGGGGGTTTATCGAGCAGTACTTC. V usage is TRBV5-6 and J usage is TRBJ2-7, with TRBD1 matching over 8 bases. CDR1 is SGHDT and CDR2 is YYEEEE in the germline V gene. The V and J ends lost 1 base and 6 bases, in that order; junction bases with no gene match: 6. This CDR3 is built from 14 residues.